Below are 23 T cell receptor beta chains sequenced from a single sample in a study of T cells after yellow fever vaccination. TCRdb re-derived calls from the 5' RACE reads in MiXCR, one entry per CDR3 protein. The sample carries more than 95,000 distinct CDR3 sequences, over 12% recorded once. Specimen: CD8+ T cells sorted from PBMCs, collected 5 days after the yellow fever booster vaccination. The origin of the receptors is a young man who received the YFV17D yellow fever vaccine.

There are a few counts of this clonotype. The V and J genes are TRBV29-1 and TRBJ1-2, with 7 bases lining up with TRBD1. The V segment lost 1 base and the J segment 4 bases; nucleotides outside the gene matches: 6. Germline CDR1 SQVTM, CDR2 ANQGSEA. The CDR3 extends over 14 amino acids. CDR3: CSVEAFGTVYGYTF. The CDR3 coding sequence is TGCAGCGTTGAAGCGTTTGGGACAGTCTATGGCTACACCTTC.

The rearrangement uses TRBV7-9 and TRBJ1-1; no definite D call. Germline assignment: CDR1 SEHNR and CDR2 FQNEAQ (reference sequence). The ends were cut back, 5 bases at V and 1 base at J, with 14 bases in the middle. This CDR3 has 15 amino acids. The CDR3 is CASSPQGWANTEAFF. The CDR3 DNA sequence: TGTGCCAGCAGCCCGCAAGGGTGGGCGAACACTGAAGCTTTCTTT. The full variable domain, in which reference TRBV7-9 and TRBJ1-1 provide the parts outside the CDR3, is DTGVSQNPRHKITKRGQNVTFRCDPISEHNRLYWYRQTLGQGPEFLTYFQNEAQLEKSRLLSDRFSAERPKGSFSTLEIQRTEQGDSAMYLCASSPQGWANTEAFFGQGTRLTVV.

The table lists this clonotype with a few counts. This chain links TRBV7-2 with TRBJ1-1; D remains ambiguous. V gave up 5 bases and J gave up 1 base, with 14 bases separating them. From germline, CDR1 is SGHTA and CDR2 FQGNSA. This CDR3 is 15 amino acids long. CDR3 amino acids: CASSPKSARNTEAFF. The CDR3 region has the DNA TGTGCCAGCAGCCCAAAGTCAGCCCGGAACACTGAAGCTTTCTTT. Drawing the rest from reference TRBV7-2 and TRBJ1-1, the complete variable domain is GAGVSQSPSNKVTEKGKDVELRCDPISGHTALYWYRQSLGQGLEFLIYFQGNSAPDKSGLPSDRFSAERTGGSVSTLTIQRTQQEDSAVYLCASSPKSARNTEAFFGQGTRLTVV.

Only a few counts were recorded for this clonotype. This chain links TRBV10-2 with TRBJ2-4; no reliable D call. V was pared by 0 bases and J by 0 bases, with 9 bases between. Germline lookup yields CDR1 WSHSY and CDR2 SAAADI. The CDR3 covers 16 residues. CDR3 nucleotide sequence: TGCGCCAGCAGTGAGTCTGGGTTATTAGCCAAAAACATTCAGTACTTC. Translating it yields CASSESGLLAKNIQYF.

This clonotype has just a few counts. The rearrangement uses TRBV19 and TRBJ2-7; D is uncertain. CDR1 LNHDA and CDR2 SQIVND come from the germline V gene (reference sequence). CDR3 size: 14 residues. Trimming took off 5 bases at V and 3 bases at J, with 14 bases between the two ends. The CDR3 DNA reads TGTGCCAGTAGTCTTTCCGGTAGTGGCTACGAGCAGTACTTC. Translating gives CASSLSGSGYEQYF.

The rearrangement links TRBV2 to TRBJ1-5, with D tentatively TRBD1 (6 bases). The CDR3 has 16 amino acids. V was cut by 1 base and J by 3 bases, with 13 bases left in between. Germline V gene data show CDR1 as SNHLY and CDR2 as FYNNEI. CDR3 residues: CASSEDGGPVNQPQHF. The DNA for the CDR3 is TGTGCCAGCAGTGAAGACGGGGGGCCGGTCAATCAGCCCCAGCATTTT.

CDR3 DNA: TGCAGTGCTAGAGATGTCAGGGGGTTAACAGATACGCAGTATTTT. Encoded protein: CSARDVRGLTDTQYF. V gene TRBV20-1 combines with J gene TRBJ2-3, with 7 bases that match TRBD1. The CDR3 extends over 15 amino acids. The V gene's germline CDR1 is DFQATT and CDR2 SNEGSKA (reference sequence). The V and J ends lost 0 bases and 3 bases, in that order; junction bases with no gene match: 6.

The V and J genes are TRBV4-1 and TRBJ1-2; D gene uncertain. The length of the CDR3 is 15 residues. Per germline, CDR1 MGHRA and CDR2 YSYEKL. Trimming stripped 3 bases from V and 4 bases from J, with 15 bases between. DNA for the CDR3: TGCGCCAGCAGCCATGATACCGATCGCCTCTATGGCTACACCTTC. Translating it yields CASSHDTDRLYGYTF.

The sample holds many counts of this clonotype. This chain links TRBV5-6 with TRBJ2-3; D gene unclear. Trimming removed 2 bases from V and 3 bases from J, with 7 bases in between. Germline lookup yields CDR1 SGHDT and CDR2 YYEEEE. This CDR3 contains 13 residues. The CDR3 is CASSFRSTDTQYF. In nucleotides, the CDR3 is TGTGCCAGCAGCTTTAGGTCGACAGATACGCAGTATTTT.

This clonotype was picked up a small number of times. The chain is built from TRBV5-1 and TRBJ1-1; 8 bases map to TRBD1. Trimming cost V 4 bases and J 1 base; bases outside gene matches: 3. From germline, CDR1 is SGHRS and CDR2 YFSETQ. The CDR3 contains 14 residues. CDR3 loop: CASSRTGTNTEAFF. As DNA, the CDR3 is TGCGCCAGCAGCCGGACAGGGACGAACACTGAAGCTTTCTTT.

This clonotype occurred a few times. This chain links TRBV9 with TRBJ2-1; the D gene could be TRBD1 or TRBD2 (6 bases each). Deletions cut 3 bases from V and 10 bases from J, with 20 bases between. Per germline, CDR1 SGDLS and CDR2 YYNGEE. CDR3 length: 15 amino acids. CDR3 amino acids: CASSAQSQGGREQFF. CDR3 sequence (DNA): TGTGCCAGCAGCGCTCAATCACAGGGAGGAAGGGAGCAGTTCTTC.

In its sample, this clonotype was seen many times. The chain joins TRBV7-2 to TRBJ2-1; 12 bases agree with TRBD2. From germline, CDR1 is SGHTA and CDR2 FQGNSA. J was trimmed by 7 bases and V by 2 bases; bases with no gene match: 6. The CDR3 spans 16 residues. The CDR3 is CASSLIPSGGANEQFF. DNA for the CDR3: TGTGCCAGCAGCTTAATTCCTAGCGGGGGGGCTAATGAGCAGTTCTTC.

This clonotype has just a few counts. The chain couples TRBV4-1 to TRBJ1-5; D remains ambiguous. The CDR3 is 17 residues long. Germline V gives CDR1 MGHRA, CDR2 YSYEKL. V dropped 1 base and J dropped 0 bases, with 13 bases sitting between them. The CDR3 protein is CASSQVLGSYSNQPQHF. The CDR3 nucleotides read TGCGCCAGCAGCCAAGTCCTGGGGTCTTATAGCAATCAGCCCCAGCATTTT.

This clonotype was found many times. V usage is TRBV20-1 and J usage is TRBJ2-5, with 8 positions matching TRBD2. CDR1 and CDR2 (germline): DFQATT, SNEGSKA (reference sequence). The CDR3 totals 15 residues. J was trimmed by 1 base and V by 0 bases; bases with no gene match: 4. CDR3 DNA sequence: TGCAGTGCTAGAGAGCTAACTAGCGGCCAAGAGACCCAGTACTTC. This translates into CSARELTSGQETQYF.

The rearrangement uses TRBV12-3 or TRBV12-4 and TRBJ2-3, with TRBD1 as a possible D gene (6 bases). Trimming stripped 2 bases from V and 2 bases from J, with 17 bases between. The CDR3 consists of 17 residues. Here the CDR3 DNA reads TGTGCCAGCAGTTTAATCGTAATGGGGGCATCCACAGATACGCAGTATTTT. The encoded protein is CASSLIVMGASTDTQYF.

The chain carries TRBV4-3 and TRBJ1-5, with D perhaps TRBD1 (5 bases). The CDR3 loop spans 15 amino acids. Between the trimmed V and J ends, which lost 3 bases and 5 bases, there was a span of 14 bases. Germline V gene lookup returns CDR1 LGHNA and CDR2 YSLEER. Written as DNA, the CDR3 is TGCGCCAGCAGCCAGCATCACCAGGGCGATCAGCCCCAGCATTTT. Its protein is CASSQHHQGDQPQHF.

The gene calls are TRBV7-2 and TRBJ1-1; 8 positions match TRBD1. The CDR3 sequence is 13 residues long. CDR1 is SGHTA, CDR2 FQGNSA, per germline. The V gene end was trimmed by 3 bases and the J gene end by 4 bases; junction bases not matched to a gene: 1. CDR3: CASSLDRVTEAFF. The CDR3 DNA follows: TGTGCCAGCAGCTTGGACAGGGTCACTGAAGCTTTCTTT.

This clonotype has ten or more counts. The V and J genes are TRBV25-1 and TRBJ2-2, with D possibly called TRBD1 or TRBD2 (5 bases each). The V gene lost 1 base and the J gene lost 7 bases, with 7 bases spanning the gap. This CDR3 has 13 amino acids. Germline V gives CDR1 MGHDK, CDR2 SYGVNS. CDR3: CASSESGGGELFF. CDR3 sequence (DNA): TGTGCCAGCAGTGAATCTGGGGGCGGGGAGCTGTTTTTT.

In this sample, this clonotype turned up a few times. The J gene is TRBJ1-2, the V gene TRBV7-9; a possible D gene is TRBD1 (5 bases). Looked up from germline, CDR1 is SEHNR and CDR2 is FQNEAQ (reference sequence). Deletions cut 0 bases from V and 4 bases from J, with 15 bases between. CDR3 length: 16 amino acids. The CDR3 loop is CASSLAGMGVSYGYTF. For the CDR3, the DNA is TGTGCCAGCAGCTTAGCCGGGATGGGGGTTTCCTATGGCTACACCTTC.

In its sample, this clonotype was seen many times. The chain couples TRBV7-6 to TRBJ2-1; D is possibly TRBD1 (6 bases). This CDR3 is 13 amino acids long. V was pared by 5 bases and J by 9 bases, with 14 bases between. Per germline, CDR1 SGHVS and CDR2 FNYEAQ. CDR3 bases: TGTGCCAGCAGCACCTCCCAGGGGAGTGAGCAGTTCTTC. It yields the protein CASSTSQGSEQFF.

This clonotype appeared many times. The chain carries TRBV11-2 and TRBJ2-3, with D maybe TRBD2 (5 bases). This CDR3 comprises 15 residues. V was clipped by 5 bases and J by 4 bases, with 16 bases between them. CDR1 and CDR2 from the germline V gene are SGHAT and FQNNGV. The CDR3 nucleotides are TGTGCCAGCAGCCAGACCCCTGTCGGGGCAGATACGCAGTATTTT. Translated, it gives CASSQTPVGADTQYF.

This clonotype was observed at least ten times. V usage is TRBV6-5 and J usage is TRBJ2-1; tentative D call: TRBD1 (5 bases). The CDR3 has 14 residues. The V gene lost 5 bases and the J gene lost 6 bases, with 14 bases spanning the gap. Germline V lookup: CDR1 MNHEY, CDR2 SVGAGI. The CDR3 region is CASSPGFMGNEQFF. CDR3 in DNA: TGTGCCAGCAGTCCAGGGTTTATGGGCAATGAGCAGTTCTTC.

This clonotype has more than one count but fewer than ten. The rearrangement joins TRBV6-2 or TRBV6-3 to TRBJ2-7; TRBD2 aligns across 7 bases. The germline CDR1 and CDR2 sequences are MNHEY and SVGEGT. CDR3 length equals 17 residues. Trimming at V came to 0 bases and at J to 1 base, leaving 9 bases not matched to a gene. For the CDR3, the DNA is TGTGCCAGCAGTTACTCGAGTCGCGGACTAGGGTCCTACGAGCAGTACTTC. As protein: CASSYSSRGLGSYEQYF.